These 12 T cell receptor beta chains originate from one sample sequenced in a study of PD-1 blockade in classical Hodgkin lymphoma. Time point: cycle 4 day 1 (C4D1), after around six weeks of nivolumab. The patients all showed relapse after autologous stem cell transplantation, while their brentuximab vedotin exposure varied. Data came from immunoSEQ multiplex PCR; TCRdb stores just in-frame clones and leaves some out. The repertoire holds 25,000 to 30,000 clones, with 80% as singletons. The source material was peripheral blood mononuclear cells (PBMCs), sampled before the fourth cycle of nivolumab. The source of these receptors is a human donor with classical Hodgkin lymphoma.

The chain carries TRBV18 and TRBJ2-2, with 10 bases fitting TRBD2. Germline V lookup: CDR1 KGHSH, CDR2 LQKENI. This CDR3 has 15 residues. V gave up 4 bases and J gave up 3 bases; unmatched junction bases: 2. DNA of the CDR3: TGTGCCAGCTCACAAGCGGGAGGGGACACCGGGGAGCTGTTTTTT. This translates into CASSQAGGDTGELFF.

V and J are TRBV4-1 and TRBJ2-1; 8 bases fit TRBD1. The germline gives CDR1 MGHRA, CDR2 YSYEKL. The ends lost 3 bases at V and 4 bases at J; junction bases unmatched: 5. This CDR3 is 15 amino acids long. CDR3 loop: CASSHPGQGYNEQFF. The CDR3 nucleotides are TGCGCCAGCAGCCATCCCGGACAGGGTTACAATGAGCAGTTCTTC.

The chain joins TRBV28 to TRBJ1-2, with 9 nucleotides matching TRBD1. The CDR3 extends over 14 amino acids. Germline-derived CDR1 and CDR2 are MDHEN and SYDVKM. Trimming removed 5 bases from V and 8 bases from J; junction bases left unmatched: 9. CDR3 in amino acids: CASSQTTGGIGYTF. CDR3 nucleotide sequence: TGTGCCAGCAGTCAAACGACAGGGGGAATCGGCTACACCTTC.

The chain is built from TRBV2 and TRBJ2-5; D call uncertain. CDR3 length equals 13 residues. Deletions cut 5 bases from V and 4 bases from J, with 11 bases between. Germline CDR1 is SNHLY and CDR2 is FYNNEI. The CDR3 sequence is CASSPGFRETQYF. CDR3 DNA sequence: TGTGCCAGCAGTCCGGGTTTCCGAGAGACCCAGTACTTC.

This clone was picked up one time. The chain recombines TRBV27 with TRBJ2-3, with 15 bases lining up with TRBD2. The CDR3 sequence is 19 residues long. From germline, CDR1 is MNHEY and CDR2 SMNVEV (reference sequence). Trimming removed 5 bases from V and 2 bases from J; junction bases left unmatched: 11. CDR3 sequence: CASSGLLGLAGGHTDTQYF. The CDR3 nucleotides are TGTGCCAGCAGTGGACTCCTGGGACTAGCGGGAGGCCACACAGATACGCAGTATTTT.

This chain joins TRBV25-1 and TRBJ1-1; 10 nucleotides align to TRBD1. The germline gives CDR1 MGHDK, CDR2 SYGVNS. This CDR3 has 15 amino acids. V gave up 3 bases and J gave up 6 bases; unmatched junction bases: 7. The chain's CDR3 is CASSEIGTGAPEAFF. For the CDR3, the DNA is TGTGCCAGCAGTGAGATCGGGACAGGGGCTCCTGAAGCTTTCTTT.

CDR3 DNA sequence: TGTGCCAGCAGCTTATTGACGGGAGGGGGCACCGGGGAGCTGTTTTTT. Translated, it gives CASSLLTGGGTGELFF. The V gene is TRBV7-3, the J gene TRBJ2-2; TRBD2 aligns across 8 bases. Germline CDR1 reads SGHTA; CDR2 reads FQGTGA. Trimming cost V 2 bases and J 4 bases; bases outside gene matches: 6. The CDR3 contains 16 residues.

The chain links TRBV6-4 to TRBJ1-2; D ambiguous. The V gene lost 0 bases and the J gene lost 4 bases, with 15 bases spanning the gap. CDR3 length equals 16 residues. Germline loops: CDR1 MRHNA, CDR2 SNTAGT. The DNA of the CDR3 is TGTGCCAGCAGTGACTCGGAGCGCGGAACGGTCTATGGCTACACCTTC. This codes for CASSDSERGTVYGYTF.

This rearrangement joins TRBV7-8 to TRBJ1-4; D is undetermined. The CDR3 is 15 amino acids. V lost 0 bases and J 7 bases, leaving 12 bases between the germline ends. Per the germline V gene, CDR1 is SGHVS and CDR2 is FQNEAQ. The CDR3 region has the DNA TGTGCCAGCAGCTTAGCCACCTGGAGGTCTGAAAAACTGTTTTTT. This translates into CASSLATWRSEKLFF.

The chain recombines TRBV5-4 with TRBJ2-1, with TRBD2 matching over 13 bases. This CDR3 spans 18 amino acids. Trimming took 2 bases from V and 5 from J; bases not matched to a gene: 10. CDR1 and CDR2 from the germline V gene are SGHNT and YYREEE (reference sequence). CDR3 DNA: TGTGCCAGCAGCTTCAGTGGACTAGCGGGAGCGGGAGACAATGAGCAGTTCTTC. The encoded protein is CASSFSGLAGAGDNEQFF.

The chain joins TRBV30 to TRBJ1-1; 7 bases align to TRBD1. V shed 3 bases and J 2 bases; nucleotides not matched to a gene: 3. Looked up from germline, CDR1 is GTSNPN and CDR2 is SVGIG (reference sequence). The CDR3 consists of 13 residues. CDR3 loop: CAWSKGANTEAFF. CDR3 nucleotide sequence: TGTGCCTGGAGCAAGGGGGCAAACACTGAAGCTTTCTTT.

Here the CDR3 reads CASRMGTGGSSYNEQFF. The CDR3 DNA follows: TGCGCCAGCAGAATGGGAACGGGGGGCAGCTCCTACAATGAGCAGTTCTTC. V and J are TRBV5-1 and TRBJ2-1; tentative D call: TRBD2 (7 bases). The germline CDR1 and CDR2 sequences are SGHRS and YFSETQ. Trimming removed 5 bases from V and 0 bases from J, with 18 bases in between. The CDR3 runs to 17 residues.